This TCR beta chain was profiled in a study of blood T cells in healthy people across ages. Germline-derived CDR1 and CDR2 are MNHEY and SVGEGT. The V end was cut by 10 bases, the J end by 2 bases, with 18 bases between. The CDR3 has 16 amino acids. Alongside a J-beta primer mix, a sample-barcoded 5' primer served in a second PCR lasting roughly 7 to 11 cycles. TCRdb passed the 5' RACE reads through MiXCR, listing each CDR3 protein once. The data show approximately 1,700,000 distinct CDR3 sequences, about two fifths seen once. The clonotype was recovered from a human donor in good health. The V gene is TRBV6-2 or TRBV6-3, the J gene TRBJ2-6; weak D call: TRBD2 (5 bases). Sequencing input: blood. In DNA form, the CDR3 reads TGTGCCACCTTCAGGACTCATAGGACTGGGGCCAACGTCCTGACTTTC. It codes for CATFRTHRTGANVLTF.